This passage covers 17 T cell receptor beta chains from one sample sequenced in a study of PD-1 blockade in mismatch repair-deficient tumors. The method was immunoSEQ multiplex PCR; TCRdb's version includes in-frame clones alone and lacks a portion of them. The table includes about 68,000 clones, about 72% detected once. The sequenced sample was peripheral blood, obtained 2 weeks after starting pembrolizumab. The source is an adult with mismatch repair-deficient cancer.

The J gene is TRBJ2-3, the V gene TRBV9; D may be TRBD2 (5 bases). CDR1 and CDR2 from the germline V gene are SGDLS and YYNGEE. The CDR3 spans 18 residues. Between the trimmed V and J ends, which lost 4 bases and 0 bases, there was a span of 21 bases. For the CDR3, the DNA is TGTGCCAGCAGCCCGCCCAATTGGCGGGCCACTAGCACAGATACGCAGTATTTT. It codes for CASSPPNWRATSTDTQYF.

V usage is TRBV28 and J usage is TRBJ2-7, with 8 bases fitting TRBD1. Germline V CDR1 and CDR2: MDHEN, SYDVKM. This CDR3 has 14 amino acids. Losses at the gene ends were 7 bases for V and 0 bases for J; bases not matched to a gene: 5. The chain's CDR3 is CASTTDRDSYEQYF. The CDR3 nucleotides read TGTGCCAGCACCACGGACAGGGACTCCTACGAGCAGTACTTC. The whole variable domain, filled in from reference TRBV28 and TRBJ2-7, reads DVKVTQSSRYLVKRTGEKVFLECVQDMDHENMFWYRQDPGLGLRLIYFSYDVKMKEKGDIPEGYSVSREKKERFSLILESASTNQTSMYLCASTTDRDSYEQYFGPGTRLTVT.

Points on this clone: The sample contains more than one DNA sequence encoding this CDR3. The CDR3 protein is CAWSVRGGSYEQYF. CDR3 nucleotides: TGTGCCTGGAGTGTCAGGGGGGGCTCCTACGAGCAGTACTTC. The rearrangement joins TRBV30 to TRBJ2-7; D may match TRBD1 or TRBD2 (7 bases each). CDR3 length equals 14 residues. Germline lookup yields CDR1 GTSNPN and CDR2 SVGIG (reference sequence). With 0 bases removed from V and 0 bases from J, the gap between germline ends came to 9 bases.

The genes are TRBV4-3 and TRBJ2-5; D is perhaps TRBD1 (6 bases). This CDR3 spans 14 amino acids. Looked up from germline, CDR1 is LGHNA and CDR2 is YSLEER. V was pared by 0 bases and J by 6 bases, with 11 bases between. CDR3 sequence (DNA): TGCGCCAGCAGCCAAGAGGCAACAGGGCAGACCCAGTACTTC. Translation gives CASSQEATGQTQYF.

DNA for the CDR3: TGCGCCAGCAGCCAGGGGGTTACAGGGCGGACTGAAGCTTTCTTT. Translating gives CASSQGVTGRTEAFF. This chain links TRBV5-1 with TRBJ1-1, with 7 bases that match TRBD1. The ends lost 4 bases at V and 5 bases at J; junction bases unmatched: 11. Germline CDR1 and CDR2: SGHRS and YFSETQ. CDR3 size: 15 residues.

This clone has a handful of counts. The V gene is TRBV27, the J gene TRBJ1-1, with D possibly TRBD1 on 6 matching bases. The germline V gene has CDR1 MNHEY and CDR2 SMNVEV (reference sequence). V was shortened by 6 bases and J by 0 bases, with 17 bases between the two germline ends. CDR3 length: 16 residues. As DNA, the CDR3 is TGTGCCAGCAGCCGGGGGCCCGCCTTCATGAACACTGAAGCTTTCTTT. It codes for CASSRGPAFMNTEAFF.

The table lists this clone with a count of one. Other DNA sequences within the sample encode an identical CDR3. This chain links TRBV6-5 with TRBJ1-1; no clear D gene. CDR1 is MNHEY, CDR2 SVGAGI, per germline. The V end was cut by 6 bases, the J end by 3 bases, with 11 bases between. The CDR3 consists of 13 residues. The CDR3 DNA reads as TGTGCCAGCAGACGCACGGGCTACACTGAAGCTTTCTTT. This codes for CASRRTGYTEAFF.

There are a few counts of this clone. The rearrangement links TRBV13 to TRBJ2-1; D may be TRBD1 (5 bases). The CDR3 has 13 amino acids. V gave up 2 bases and J gave up 6 bases, with 8 bases separating them. Germline V lookup: CDR1 PRHDT, CDR2 FYEKMQ (reference sequence). CDR3: CASSLQGGNEQFF. CDR3 coding DNA: TGTGCCAGCAGCTTACAGGGCGGCAATGAGCAGTTCTTC.

The chain joins TRBV5-1 to TRBJ2-7; possibly TRBD1 for D (5 bases). Trimming removed 2 bases at V and 0 bases at J, with 9 bases between. Germline CDR1 reads SGHRS; CDR2 reads YFSETQ. This CDR3 is 14 amino acids long. For the CDR3, the DNA is TGCGCCAGCAGCTTCCAGGGTAGCTCCTACGAGCAGTACTTC. This codes for CASSFQGSSYEQYF.

The chain employs TRBV7-9 and TRBJ1-1; D uncertain. Germline CDR1 SEHNR, CDR2 FQNEAQ (reference sequence). The V and J ends lost 10 bases and 3 bases respectively, with 15 bases between them. The CDR3 has 13 residues. CDR3: CATTLGRDTEAFF. The CDR3 DNA is TGTGCCACCACCCTCGGGCGCGACACTGAAGCTTTCTTT.

The V and J genes are TRBV19 and TRBJ1-1; D call uncertain. The length of the CDR3 is 14 residues. The V gene's germline CDR1 is LNHDA and CDR2 SQIVND (reference sequence). The V gene lost 0 bases and the J gene lost 3 bases, with 8 bases spanning the gap. The CDR3 bases are TGTGCCAGTAGTATAGATGCCCGCGACACTGAAGCTTTCTTT. This encodes CASSIDARDTEAFF.

The count of this clone is one. The chain joins TRBV7-9 to TRBJ2-7; D is unresolved. Per germline, CDR1 SEHNR and CDR2 FQNEAQ (reference sequence). The V end lost 6 bases, the J end lost 6 bases, and 15 bases lay between the germline ends. The CDR3 contains 13 residues. Written as DNA, the CDR3 is TGTGCCAGCAGTCGGACGGACCCGGGCGAGCAGTACTTC. Its translation: CASSRTDPGEQYF.

This clone was detected only a few times. This chain uses TRBV18 with TRBJ1-5; D gene uncertain. Germline CDR1 is KGHSH and CDR2 is LQKENI. The CDR3 covers 13 residues. Trimming removed 3 bases at V and 5 bases at J, with 8 bases between. The CDR3 DNA sequence: TGTGCCAGCTCACCGACTAGGGATCAGCCCCAGCATTTT. It codes for CASSPTRDQPQHF.

The V gene is TRBV7-8, the J gene TRBJ2-3, with D uncertain. CDR3 length: 14 amino acids. V dropped 1 base and J dropped 2 bases, with 7 bases sitting between them. The germline gives CDR1 SGHVS, CDR2 FQNEAQ. This CDR3 is CASSLGLNTDTQYF. CDR3 sequence (DNA): TGTGCCAGCAGCTTAGGACTGAACACAGATACGCAGTATTTT.

This chain links TRBV29-1 with TRBJ2-1; D not certain. Per germline, CDR1 SQVTM and CDR2 ANQGSEA. Trimming removed 5 bases from V and 9 bases from J, with 8 bases in between. The CDR3 loop spans 10 amino acids. CDR3 sequence: CSVPEGEQFF. The CDR3 DNA is TGCAGCGTTCCAGAAGGTGAGCAGTTCTTC.

This clone was observed a handful of times. The genes are TRBV27 and TRBJ1-2; D is uncertain. The CDR3 length is 9 residues. Trimming pared 7 bases from V and 8 bases from J, leaving 5 bases between. From germline, CDR1 is MNHEY and CDR2 SMNVEV (reference sequence). CDR3 sequence (DNA): TGTGCCAGCACGCCCGGCTACACCTTC. Translated, it gives CASTPGYTF.

The CDR3 nucleotides are TGTGCCGGGTCGATAGGTGGAGATGAGCAGTTCTTC. The encoded protein is CAGSIGGDEQFF. The chain carries TRBV30 and TRBJ2-1, with D unresolved. Germline lookup yields CDR1 GTSNPN and CDR2 SVGIG (reference sequence). V lost 8 bases, J lost 8 bases, and 16 bases lay in between. The CDR3 has 12 residues.